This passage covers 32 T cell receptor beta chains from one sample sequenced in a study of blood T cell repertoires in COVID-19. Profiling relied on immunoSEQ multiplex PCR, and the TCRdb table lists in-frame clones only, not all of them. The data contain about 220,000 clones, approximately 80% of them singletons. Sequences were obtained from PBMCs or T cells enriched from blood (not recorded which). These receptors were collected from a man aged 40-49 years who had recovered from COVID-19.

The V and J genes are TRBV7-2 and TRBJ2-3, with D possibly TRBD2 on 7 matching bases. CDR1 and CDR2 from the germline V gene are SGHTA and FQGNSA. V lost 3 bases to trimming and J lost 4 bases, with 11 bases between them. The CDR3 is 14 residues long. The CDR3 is CASSFGGPPDTQYF. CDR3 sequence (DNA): TGTGCCAGCAGCTTCGGGGGGCCACCAGATACGCAGTATTTT.

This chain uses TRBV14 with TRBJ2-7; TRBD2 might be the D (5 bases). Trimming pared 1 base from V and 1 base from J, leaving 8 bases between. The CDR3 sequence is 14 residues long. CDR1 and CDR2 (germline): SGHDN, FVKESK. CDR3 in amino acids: CASSQGRDSYEQYF. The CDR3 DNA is TGTGCCAGCAGCCAAGGTCGGGATTCCTACGAGCAGTACTTC.

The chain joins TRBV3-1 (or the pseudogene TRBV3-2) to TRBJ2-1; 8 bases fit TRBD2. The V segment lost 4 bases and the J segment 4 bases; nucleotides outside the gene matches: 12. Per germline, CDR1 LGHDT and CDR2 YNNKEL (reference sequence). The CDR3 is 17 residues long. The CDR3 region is CASSLRGSGRVYNEQFF. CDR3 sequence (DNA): TGTGCCAGCAGCCTAAGGGGCAGCGGGAGAGTGTACAATGAGCAGTTCTTC.

CDR3 in amino acids: CSASGLAGHKQFF. DNA of the CDR3: TGCAGTGCTAGTGGACTAGCGGGGCATAAGCAGTTCTTC. The rearrangement uses TRBV20-1 and TRBJ2-1; 12 nucleotides align to TRBD2. Germline CDR1 reads DFQATT; CDR2 reads SNEGSKA (reference sequence). J gave up 11 bases and V 3 bases, and 5 bases lay outside the gene matches. This CDR3 contains 13 residues.

The DNA of the CDR3 is TGCGCCAGGGAATCCGGTGTACGGCAGGCGTCTAACTATGGCTACACCTTC. It translates to CARESGVRQASNYGYTF. The chain has TRBV4-1 and TRBJ1-2; D not resolved. Germline V CDR1 and CDR2: MGHRA, YSYEKL. Trimming removed 9 bases from V and 0 bases from J, with 23 bases in between. The length of the CDR3 is 17 residues.

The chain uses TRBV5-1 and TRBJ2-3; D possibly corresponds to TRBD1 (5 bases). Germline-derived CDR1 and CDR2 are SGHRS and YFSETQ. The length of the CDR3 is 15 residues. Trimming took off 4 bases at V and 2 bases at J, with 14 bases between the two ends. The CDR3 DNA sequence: TGCGCCAGCAGCCCAGGGAACGGAGCCACAGATACGCAGTATTTT. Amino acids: CASSPGNGATDTQYF.

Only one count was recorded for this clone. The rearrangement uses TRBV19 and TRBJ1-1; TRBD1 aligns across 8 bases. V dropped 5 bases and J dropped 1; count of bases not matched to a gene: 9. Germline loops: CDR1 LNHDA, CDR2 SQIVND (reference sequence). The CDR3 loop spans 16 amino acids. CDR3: CASSYKLGQGNTEAFF. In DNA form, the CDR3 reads TGTGCCAGTAGTTACAAGCTCGGACAGGGGAACACTGAAGCTTTCTTT.

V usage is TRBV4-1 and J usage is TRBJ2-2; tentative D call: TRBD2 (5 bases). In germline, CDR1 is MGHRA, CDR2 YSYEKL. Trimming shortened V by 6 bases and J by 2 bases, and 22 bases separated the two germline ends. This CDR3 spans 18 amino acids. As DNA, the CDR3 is TGCGCCAGCAGTCCAAGGGCAGGAGGTAGCGACAACACCGGGGAGCTGTTTTTT. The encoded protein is CASSPRAGGSDNTGELFF.

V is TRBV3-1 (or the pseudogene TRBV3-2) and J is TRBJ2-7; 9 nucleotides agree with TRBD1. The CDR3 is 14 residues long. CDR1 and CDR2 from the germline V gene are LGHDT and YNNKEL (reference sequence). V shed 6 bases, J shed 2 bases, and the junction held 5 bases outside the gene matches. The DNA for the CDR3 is TGTGCCAGCAGACCGAGGGACAGGGCCTACGAGCAGTACTTC. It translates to CASRPRDRAYEQYF.

The CDR3 here is CASSQRKLQGSNYGYTF. CDR3 nucleotides: TGTGCCAGCAGTCAAAGGAAGCTACAGGGGTCTAACTATGGCTACACCTTC. The chain recombines TRBV2 with TRBJ1-2; 7 bases are a match to TRBD1. The V segment lost 5 bases and the J segment 0 bases; nucleotides outside the gene matches: 12. There are 17 residues in the CDR3. Per germline, CDR1 SNHLY and CDR2 FYNNEI.

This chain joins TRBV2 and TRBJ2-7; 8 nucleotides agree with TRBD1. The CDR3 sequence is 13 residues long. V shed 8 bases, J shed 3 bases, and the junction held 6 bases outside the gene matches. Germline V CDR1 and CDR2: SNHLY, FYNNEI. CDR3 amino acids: CASATGGSYEQYF. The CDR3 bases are TGTGCCAGCGCCACAGGGGGAAGCTACGAGCAGTACTTC.

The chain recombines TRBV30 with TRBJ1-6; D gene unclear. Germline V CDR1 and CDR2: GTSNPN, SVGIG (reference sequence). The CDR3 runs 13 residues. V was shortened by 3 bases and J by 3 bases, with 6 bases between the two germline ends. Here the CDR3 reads CAWRRDYNSPLHF. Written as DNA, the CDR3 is TGTGCCTGGAGGAGGGACTATAATTCACCCCTCCACTTT. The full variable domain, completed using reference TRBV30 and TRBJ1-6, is SQTIHQWPATLVQPVGSPLSLECTVEGTSNPNLYWYRQAAGRGLQLLFYSVGIGQISSEVPQNLSASRPQDRQFILSSKKLLLSDSGFYLCAWRRDYNSPLHFGNGTRLTVT.

This CDR3 is CASSFTGGALKTQYF. The CDR3 nucleotides are TGTGCCAGCAGCTTTACAGGGGGCGCGTTAAAGACCCAGTACTTC. The rearrangement uses TRBV7-9 and TRBJ2-5; 9 nucleotides match TRBD1. Germline assignment: CDR1 SEHNR and CDR2 FQNEAQ (reference sequence). The CDR3 runs to 15 residues. Trimming cost V 3 bases and J 6 bases; bases outside gene matches: 8.

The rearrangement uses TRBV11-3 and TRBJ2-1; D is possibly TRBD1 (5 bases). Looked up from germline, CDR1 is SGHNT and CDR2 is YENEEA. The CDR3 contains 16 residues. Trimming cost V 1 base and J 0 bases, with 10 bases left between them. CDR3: CASSLVHRSSYNEQFF. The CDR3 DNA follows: TGTGCCAGCAGCTTAGTTCACAGGAGCTCCTACAATGAGCAGTTCTTC.

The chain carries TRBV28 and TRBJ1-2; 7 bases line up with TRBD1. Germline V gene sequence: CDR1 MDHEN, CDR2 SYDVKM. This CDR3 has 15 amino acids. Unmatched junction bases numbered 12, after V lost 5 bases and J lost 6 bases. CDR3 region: CASSRTPQGVNGYTF. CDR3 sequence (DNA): TGTGCCAGCAGTCGAACCCCCCAGGGGGTGAATGGCTACACCTTC.

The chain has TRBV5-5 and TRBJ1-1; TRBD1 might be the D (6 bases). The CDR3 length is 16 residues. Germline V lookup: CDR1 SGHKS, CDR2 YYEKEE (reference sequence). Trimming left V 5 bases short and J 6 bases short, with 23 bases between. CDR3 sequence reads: CASRGWDTLPMAEAFF. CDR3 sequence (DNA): TGTGCCAGCAGGGGGTGGGACACACTCCCGATGGCTGAAGCTTTCTTT.

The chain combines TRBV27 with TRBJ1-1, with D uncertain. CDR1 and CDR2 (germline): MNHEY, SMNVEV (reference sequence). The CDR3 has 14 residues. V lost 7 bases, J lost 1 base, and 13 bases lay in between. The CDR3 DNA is TGTGCCAGCAAACGGGCTCGGGGGAACACTGAAGCTTTCTTT. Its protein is CASKRARGNTEAFF.

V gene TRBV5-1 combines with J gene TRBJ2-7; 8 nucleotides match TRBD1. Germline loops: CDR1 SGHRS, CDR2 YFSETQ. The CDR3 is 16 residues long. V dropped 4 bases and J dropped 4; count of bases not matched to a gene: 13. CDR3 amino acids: CASSLAGGGGKYEQYF. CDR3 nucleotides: TGCGCCAGCAGCCTCGCAGGGGGCGGCGGAAAGTACGAGCAGTACTTC.

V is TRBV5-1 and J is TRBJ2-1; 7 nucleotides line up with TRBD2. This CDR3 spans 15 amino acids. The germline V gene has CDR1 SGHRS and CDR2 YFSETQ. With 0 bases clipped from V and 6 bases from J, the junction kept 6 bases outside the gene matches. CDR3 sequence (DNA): TGCGCCAGCAGCTTGGGCGGGAGTAACATCAATGAGCAGTTCTTC. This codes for CASSLGGSNINEQFF.

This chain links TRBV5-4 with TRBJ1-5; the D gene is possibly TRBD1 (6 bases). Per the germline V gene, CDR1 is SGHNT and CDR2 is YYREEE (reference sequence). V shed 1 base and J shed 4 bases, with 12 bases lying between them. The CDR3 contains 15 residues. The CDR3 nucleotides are TGTGCCAGCAGCTTGTGGGGCAGGGGAAATCAGCCCCAGCATTTT. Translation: CASSLWGRGNQPQHF.

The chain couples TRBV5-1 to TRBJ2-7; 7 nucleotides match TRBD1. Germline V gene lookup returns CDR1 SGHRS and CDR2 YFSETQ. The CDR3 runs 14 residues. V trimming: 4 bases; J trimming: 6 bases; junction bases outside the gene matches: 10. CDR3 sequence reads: CASSVQGWTGEQYF. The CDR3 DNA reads TGCGCCAGCAGCGTACAGGGGTGGACGGGCGAGCAGTACTTC.

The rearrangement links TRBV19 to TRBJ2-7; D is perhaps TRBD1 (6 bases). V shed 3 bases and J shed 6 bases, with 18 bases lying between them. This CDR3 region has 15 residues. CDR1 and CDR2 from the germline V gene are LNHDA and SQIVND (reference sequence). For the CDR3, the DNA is TGTGCCAGTAGTATCAGGGGTGGGGTCTGGAGCGAGCAGTACTTC. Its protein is CASSIRGGVWSEQYF.

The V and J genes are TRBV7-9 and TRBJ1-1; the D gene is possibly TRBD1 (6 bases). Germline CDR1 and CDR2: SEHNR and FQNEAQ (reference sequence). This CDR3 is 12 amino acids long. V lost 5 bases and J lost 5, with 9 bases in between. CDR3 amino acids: CASSRTGTEAFF. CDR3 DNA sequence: TGTGCCAGCAGCCGAACAGGGACTGAAGCTTTCTTT.

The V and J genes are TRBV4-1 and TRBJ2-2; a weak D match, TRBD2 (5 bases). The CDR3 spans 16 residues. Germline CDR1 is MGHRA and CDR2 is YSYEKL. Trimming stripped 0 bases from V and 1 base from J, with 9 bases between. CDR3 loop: CASSQDAAGNTGELFF. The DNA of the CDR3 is TGCGCCAGCAGCCAAGATGCGGCGGGGAACACCGGGGAGCTGTTTTTT.

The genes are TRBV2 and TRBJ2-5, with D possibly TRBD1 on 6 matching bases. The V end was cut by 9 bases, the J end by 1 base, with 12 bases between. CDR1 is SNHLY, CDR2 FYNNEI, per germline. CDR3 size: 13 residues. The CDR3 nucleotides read TGTGCCAGTTGCCGGGACACCCAAGAGACCCAGTACTTC. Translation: CASCRDTQETQYF.

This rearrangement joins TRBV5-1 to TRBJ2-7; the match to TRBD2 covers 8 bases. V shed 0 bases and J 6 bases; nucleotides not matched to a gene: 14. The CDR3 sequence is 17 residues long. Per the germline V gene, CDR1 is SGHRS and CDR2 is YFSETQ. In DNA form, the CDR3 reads TGCGCCAGCAGCTTGGTCTCGGGGACTAGTGGTCACCTCGAGCAGTACTTC. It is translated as CASSLVSGTSGHLEQYF.

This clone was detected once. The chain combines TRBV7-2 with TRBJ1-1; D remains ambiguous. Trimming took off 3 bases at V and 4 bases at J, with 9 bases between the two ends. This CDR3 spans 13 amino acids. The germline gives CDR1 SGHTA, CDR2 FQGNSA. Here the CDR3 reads CASSLRALTEAFF. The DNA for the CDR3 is TGTGCCAGCAGCTTGCGTGCACTCACTGAAGCTTTCTTT. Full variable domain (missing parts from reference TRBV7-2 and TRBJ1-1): GAGVSQSPSNKVTEKGKDVELRCDPISGHTALYWYRQSLGQGLEFLIYFQGNSAPDKSGLPSDRFSAERTGGSVSTLTIQRTQQEDSAVYLCASSLRALTEAFFGQGTRLTVV.

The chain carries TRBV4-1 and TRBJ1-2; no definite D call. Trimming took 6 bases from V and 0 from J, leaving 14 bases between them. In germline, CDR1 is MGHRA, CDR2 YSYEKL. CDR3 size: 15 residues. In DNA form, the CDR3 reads TGCGCCAGCAGTCGTATCCCTGGAGCTAACTATGGCTACACCTTC. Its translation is CASSRIPGANYGYTF.

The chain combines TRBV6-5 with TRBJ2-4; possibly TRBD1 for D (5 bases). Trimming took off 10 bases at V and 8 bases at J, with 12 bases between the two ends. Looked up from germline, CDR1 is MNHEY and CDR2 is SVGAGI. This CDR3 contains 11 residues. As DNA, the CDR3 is TGTGCCACCACCAGGGAATACATTCAGTACTTC. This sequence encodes CATTREYIQYF.

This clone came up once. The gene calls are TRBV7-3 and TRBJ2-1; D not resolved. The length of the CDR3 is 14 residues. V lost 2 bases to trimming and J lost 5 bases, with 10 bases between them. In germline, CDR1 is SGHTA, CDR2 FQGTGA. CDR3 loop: CASSLFGANNEQFF. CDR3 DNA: TGTGCCAGCAGCTTATTTGGAGCGAACAATGAGCAGTTCTTC.

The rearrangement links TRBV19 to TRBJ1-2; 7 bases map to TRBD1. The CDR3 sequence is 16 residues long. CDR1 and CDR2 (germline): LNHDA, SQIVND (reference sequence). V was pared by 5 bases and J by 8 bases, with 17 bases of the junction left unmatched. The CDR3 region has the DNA TGTGCCAGTAGTGGGGGCCTCATGGGACAGTATGCGGGCTACACCTTC. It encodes CASSGGLMGQYAGYTF.

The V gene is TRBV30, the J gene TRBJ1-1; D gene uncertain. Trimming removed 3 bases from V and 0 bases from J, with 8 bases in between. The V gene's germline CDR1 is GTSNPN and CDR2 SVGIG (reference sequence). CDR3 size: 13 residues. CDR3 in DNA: TGTGCCTGGAGAAGCGGAATGAACACTGAAGCTTTCTTT. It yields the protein CAWRSGMNTEAFF.